The source of this T cell receptor (beta chain) is a study of cytomegalovirus exposure and HLA in healthy donors. Study-wide context: For the approximately 410 genotyped donors, around 76% fell within the Caucasian-associated ancestry cluster.

Trimming took 5 bases from V and 3 from J, leaving 2 bases between them. This CDR3 has 10 amino acids. Germline values: CDR1 MNHNS, CDR2 SASEGT. Study observations and caveats: Using a false discovery rate of 0.05, a later analysis showed that approximately 18,000 TCR beta sequences were associated with HLA alleles.

This cohort consisted of healthy bone marrow donors. As to this clone: Its antigen is unknown.

The study ran its PCR with 60 Vbeta and 13 Jbeta primers. Only in-frame clones appear in the TCRdb table, and some are missing; sequencing was by immunoSEQ multiplex PCR. The sample holds about 160,000 clones, approximately 84% seen once. The receptor comes from a woman aged 45-65 years in good health and CMV-seropositive. The V and J genes are TRBV6-1 and TRBJ2-7, with unresolved D. Specimen: PBMCs. Here the CDR3 DNA reads TGTGCCAGCAGTCACTACGAGCAGTACTTC. Residues: CASSHYEQYF.